This section outlines one TCR beta chain sequence together with its context. Its antigen is unknown. These data belong to a study of CXCR3-negative and CXCR3-positive naive CD8 T cells. Through 5' RACE with UMI labels, the TRB cDNA libraries were prepared. Using the 5' RACE reads, TCRdb records one entry per CDR3 protein without DNA. Its table records over 80,000 distinct CDR3 sequences. The CDR3 spans 15 residues. The germline V gene has CDR1 MDHEN and CDR2 SYDVKM. Naive CD8+ T cells carried a CD45RO-CCR7+CD27+CD95- phenotype. General study findings and limits: Memory CD8+ T cell repertoires were far less diverse than both naive subsets. No difference in surface CD5 was seen between naive subsets, and TCR strength was inferred from TRB CDR3 properties. Fresh PBMCs were used in most assays, and CXCR3 expression partially decreased after cryopreservation.

This chain connects TRBV28 to TRBJ2-7; as DNA is missing, the TRBD2 call by TCRdb cannot be tested. The TCR sequence derives from a human donor in good health. Some clones in this sample may be carry-over from other donors' samples. Sample: naive CXCR3- CD8+ T cells from blood. The subset here: CD45RO-CCR7+CD27+CD95- naive CD8+ T cells lacking CXCR3 (TNR3-). CDR3 residues: CASSWRGTRSYEQYF.